The next 15 T cell receptor beta chains were all read from a single sample in a study of blood T cell repertoires in COVID-19. Sequencing was performed with immunoSEQ multiplex PCR; in TCRdb, only in-frame clones are kept and a portion is missing. The data hold under 200,000 clones, with about 80% observed a single time. Material: PBMCs or T cells enriched from blood (not recorded which). These receptors came from a woman in her fifties or sixties who had recovered from COVID-19.

The CDR3 sequence: CASSQTHGTDHYGYTF. In DNA form, the CDR3 reads TGCGCCAGCAGTCAAACCCATGGGACAGATCACTATGGCTACACCTTC. The V gene is TRBV23-1, the J gene TRBJ1-2; TRBD1 aligns across 7 bases. TRBV23-1 is placed among ORFs of uncertain function. The CDR3 consists of 16 residues. Trimming at V came to 2 bases and at J to 3 bases, leaving 9 bases not matched to a gene.

The chain carries TRBV25-1 and TRBJ1-4; 8 positions agree with TRBD1. This CDR3 comprises 15 residues. Trimming removed 5 bases from V and 8 bases from J; junction bases left unmatched: 10. Germline V gene sequence: CDR1 MGHDK, CDR2 SYGVNS. CDR3 DNA sequence: TGTGCCAGCAGTAACCTCAGGGGGCCTGGGGAAAAACTGTTTTTT. Translated, it gives CASSNLRGPGEKLFF. Looking up the rest from reference TRBV25-1 and TRBJ1-4 gives the full variable domain: EADIYQTPRYLVIGTGKKITLECSQTMGHDKMYWYQQDPGMELHLIHYSYGVNSTEKGDLSSESTVSRIRTEHFPLTLESARPSHTSQYLCASSNLRGPGEKLFFGSGTQLSVL.

The rearrangement links TRBV12-3 or TRBV12-4 to TRBJ2-3; 8 bases are shared with TRBD1. The CDR3 has 13 residues. V trimming: 6 bases; J trimming: 5 bases; junction bases outside the gene matches: 4. CDR3 sequence: CASSRDRQDTQYF. CDR3 nucleotide sequence: TGTGCCAGCAGCCGGGACAGGCAAGATACGCAGTATTTT.

The genes are TRBV6-1 and TRBJ1-5; maybe TRBD1 (5 bases). The CDR3 loop spans 12 amino acids. The germline V and J ends were trimmed by 1 base and 11 bases, with 9 bases remaining between them. Germline V CDR1 and CDR2: MNHNS, SASEGT. Written as DNA, the CDR3 is TGTGCCAGCAGTGAAGGCAGGGTGACCCAGCATTTT. It translates to CASSEGRVTQHF.

The chain employs TRBV2 and TRBJ2-5, with 8 bases that match TRBD2. The germline V gene encodes CDR1 SNHLY and CDR2 FYNNEI. With V trimmed by 8 bases and J by 10 bases, 15 bases remained unmatched. CDR3 length: 14 amino acids. The CDR3 protein is CASGSGTRVGDQYF. The CDR3, as DNA: TGTGCCAGCGGATCCGGGACTAGGGTCGGGGACCAGTACTTC.

In this sample, this clone turned up a few times. The chain joins TRBV29-1 to TRBJ1-3; TRBD1 is a possible D gene (5 bases). This CDR3 is 14 amino acids long. The germline V gene has CDR1 SQVTM and CDR2 ANQGSEA. Trimming pared 7 bases from V and 0 bases from J, leaving 13 bases between. The CDR3 loop reads CSADPQGSGNTIYF. DNA of the CDR3: TGCAGCGCCGATCCCCAGGGCTCTGGAAACACCATATATTTT.

CDR3 sequence (DNA): TGTGCCAGCAGGGGAGGCCCGGGGGATCGGGAAAAACTGTTTTTT. Translated: CASRGGPGDREKLFF. The chain recombines TRBV6-5 with TRBJ1-4, with D perhaps TRBD1 (5 bases). The V gene's germline CDR1 is MNHEY and CDR2 SVGAGI. The CDR3 spans 15 residues. V dropped 6 bases and J dropped 8 bases, with 19 bases sitting between them.

The rearrangement links TRBV5-6 to TRBJ2-7; TRBD1 is a possible D gene (5 bases). CDR3 length: 13 amino acids. Trimming removed 5 bases at V and 4 bases at J, with 13 bases between. Germline CDR1 is SGHDT and CDR2 is YYEEEE. CDR3 sequence reads: CASRDRTLYEQYF. The CDR3 DNA reads as TGTGCCAGCAGAGATAGGACACTTTACGAGCAGTACTTC. Filled out from reference TRBV5-6 and TRBJ2-7, the complete variable domain reads DAGVTQSPTHLIKTRGQQVTLRCSPKSGHDTVSWYQQALGQGPQFIFQYYEEEERQRGNFPDRFSGHQFPNYSSELNVNALLLGDSALYLCASRDRTLYEQYFGPGTRLTVT.

The chain combines TRBV5-4 with TRBJ2-5; no reliable D call. CDR1 and CDR2 from the germline V gene are SGHNT and YYREEE (reference sequence). The CDR3 loop spans 15 amino acids. The germline V and J ends were trimmed by 3 bases and 0 bases, with 12 bases remaining between them. The CDR3 DNA follows: TGTGCCAGCAGCTCCCAAAGACTGTACCAAGAGACCCAGTACTTC. This codes for CASSSQRLYQETQYF. Complete variable domain (other parts from reference TRBV5-4 and TRBJ2-5): ETGVTQSPTHLIKTRGQQVTLRCSSQSGHNTVSWYQQALGQGPQFIFQYYREEENGRGNFPPRFSGLQFPNYSSELNVNALELDDSALYLCASSSQRLYQETQYFGPGTRLLVL.

This clone came up a few times. This sequence joins TRBV6-2 or TRBV6-3 and TRBJ2-2; tentative D call: TRBD2 (6 bases). Trimming removed 0 bases from V and 3 bases from J, with 20 bases in between. This CDR3 is built from 19 residues. From germline, CDR1 is MNHEY and CDR2 SVGEGT. The CDR3 reads CASSYSNWALADDTGELFF. Here the CDR3 DNA reads TGTGCCAGCAGTTACTCGAACTGGGCTTTAGCGGATGACACCGGGGAGCTGTTTTTT.

The J gene is TRBJ1-2, the V gene TRBV6-5; 8 nucleotides line up with TRBD1. This CDR3 has 15 residues. Germline assignment: CDR1 MNHEY and CDR2 SVGAGI. V shed 6 bases, J shed 2 bases, and the junction held 8 bases outside the gene matches. The DNA of the CDR3 is TGTGCCAGCAGCCCGACAGGGGTGGGAAACTATGGCTACACCTTC. Its translation is CASSPTGVGNYGYTF.

The rearrangement links TRBV13 to TRBJ2-4, with 16 bases identical to TRBD2. CDR1 PRHDT and CDR2 FYEKMQ come from the germline V gene (reference sequence). This CDR3 contains 19 residues. After removal of 5 bases from V and 0 bases from J, the junction contained 7 bases not matched to a gene. This CDR3 reads CASSATGTSGGVAKNIQYF. In nucleotides, the CDR3 is TGTGCCAGCAGCGCCACCGGGACTAGCGGGGGGGTAGCCAAAAACATTCAGTACTTC.

The V gene is TRBV5-6, the J gene TRBJ2-2; TRBD2 is a possible D gene (5 bases). Trimming shortened V by 4 bases and J by 4 bases, and 11 bases separated the two germline ends. The germline CDR1 and CDR2 sequences are SGHDT and YYEEEE. The CDR3 runs 14 residues. DNA of the CDR3: TGTGCCAGCAGCCGTCTAGGAGGCACCGGGGAGCTGTTTTTT. Protein product: CASSRLGGTGELFF.

The rearrangement joins TRBV4-1 to TRBJ1-5; 9 bases match TRBD1. V dropped 3 bases and J dropped 7; count of bases not matched to a gene: 7. Germline V gene sequence: CDR1 MGHRA, CDR2 YSYEKL. The CDR3 sequence is 15 residues long. The CDR3 bases are TGCGCCAGCAGCCAGCCTGGACAGGGGAACCAGCCCCAGCATTTT. Amino acid sequence: CASSQPGQGNQPQHF.

The chain uses TRBV2 and TRBJ1-5, with no clear D. Germline CDR1 is SNHLY and CDR2 is FYNNEI. The CDR3 consists of 16 residues. V was pared by 4 bases and J by 3 bases, with 16 bases between. CDR3 sequence reads: CASSGPPGYPNQPQHF. Here the CDR3 DNA reads TGTGCCAGCAGTGGACCCCCCGGGTACCCCAATCAGCCCCAGCATTTT.